This T cell receptor (beta chain) originates from a study of T cells after yellow fever vaccination. Points from the study as a whole: Some clonotypes were seen in both the CD4 and the CD8 compartments. These made up a small share and likely arose from convergent recombination. FACS-sorted repertoires might harbor abundant contaminating clonotypes from the bulk population.

As to this clonotype: Its antigen is not identified.

Each CDR3 protein gets one entry after TCRdb re-called the 5' RACE reads with MiXCR. This table has about 230,000 distinct CDR3 sequences, approximately 6.7% appearing once. The CDR3 extends over 13 amino acids. With 6 bases removed from V and 3 bases from J, the gap between germline ends came to 11 bases. Per the germline V gene, CDR1 is ENHRY and CDR2 is SYGVKD. V usage is TRBV10-3 and J usage is TRBJ2-5; the D gene is possibly TRBD1 (6 bases). The TCR originated in a man aged 30-40 years who received the YFV17D yellow fever vaccine. The sequencing used CD4+ T cells sorted from PBMCs, collected on the day of the yellow fever booster vaccination. Here the CDR3 DNA reads TGTGCCATCAGCGTGACAGGCAAAGAGACCCAGTACTTC. Its translation is CAISVTGKETQYF.